What follows describes a single T cell receptor beta chain. The antigen is undetermined. This sample was taken from a study of cytomegalovirus exposure and HLA in healthy donors. These donors counted as nominally healthy when sampled, but unrecorded immune exposures were likely. With 60 Vbeta and 13 Jbeta primers, the PCR was carried out. Sequenced by immunoSEQ multiplex PCR; TCRdb stores in-frame clones only, minus some. The table lists some 160,000 clones, around 80% of them singletons. Trimming took off 1 base at V and 5 bases at J, with 9 bases between the two ends. Per the germline V gene, CDR1 is LNHDA and CDR2 is SQIVND (reference sequence). This CDR3 has 14 residues. Study findings and constraints: Most subjects had HLA-A and HLA-B alleles reportedly predicted accurately by TCR beta sequences. Rare sequences made up most TCRs, while some public TCRs were found in many donors. With later analysis, a missense DCLRE1C variant became linked to TCR beta V- and J-gene trimming.

Sequencing was performed on PBMCs. This rearrangement joins TRBV19 to TRBJ1-5; TRBD1 is a possible D gene (5 bases). This sequence was found in a man younger than 35 in good health and CMV-seronegative. In DNA form, the CDR3 reads TGTGCCAGTAGTATAGGAGCAGGGTATCAGCCCCAGCATTTT. Translating it yields CASSIGAGYQPQHF.